This T cell receptor beta chain was sequenced during a study of T cell responses to AZD1222 COVID-19 vaccine. Sequencing was performed with immunoSEQ multiplex PCR; in TCRdb, only in-frame clones are kept and a portion is missing. Counted here are about 110,000 clones, roughly nine tenths occurring once; the ten biggest clones make up about 5%. This clone was seen just once. V lost 3 bases to trimming and J lost 5 bases, with 10 bases between them. CDR3 length: 13 residues. This receptor was taken from an adult in good health. This sequence joins TRBV12-3 or TRBV12-4 and TRBJ2-5; D ambiguous. This specimen consisted of peripheral blood, obtained on day 0 of AZD1222 vaccination. CDR3 residues: CASSLPSIETQYF. The CDR3 region has the DNA TGTGCCAGCAGTTTGCCTAGTATCGAGACCCAGTACTTC.